The clone carrying this T cell receptor (delta chain) is medium-sized (0.01 to 0.1%). This sample includes further DNA sequences coding for the same CDR3. This sample was included in a study of gamma-delta chains in newborns, infants, children. TCRdb reapplied CATT to the reads. The sample consists of about 3,000 delta-chain clones, around 9.3% of them appearing once. Germline-derived CDR1 and CDR2 are GEAIGNYY and EKD. Deletions cut 0 bases from V and 0 bases from J, with 11 bases between. The CDR3 consists of 18 residues. This sequence originates from a child who was a newborn, infant or young child, either healthy, febrile or measles-vaccinated (not recorded which). The sequenced sample consisted of blood. The chain joins TRDV2 to TRDJ3; TRDD3 is a possible D gene (5 bases). The CDR3 here is CACDTWGDSSWDTRQMFF. As DNA, the CDR3 is TGTGCCTGTGACACCTGGGGAGATAGCTCCTGGGACACCCGACAGATGTTTTTC.